This T cell receptor (beta chain) was found in a study of regulatory dendritic cells for organ transplantation. With 4 bases removed from V and 2 bases from J, the gap between germline ends came to 17 bases. This CDR3 is 16 amino acids long. From germline, CDR1 is SGDLS and CDR2 YYNGEE. Study outcomes and limitations: Memory CD8+ T cells were the most oligoclonal; naive cells were highly diverse. The authors noted considerable between-person heterogeneity in alloreactive memory CD8+ cells. Of resting T cell subsets, memory CD8+ had the most alloreactive clonotypes.

Repertoires were generated with immunoSEQ multiplex PCR, while TCRdb's copy carries only in-frame clones and drops some. Of 25,000 to 30,000 clones in the sample, 82% were seen once. Of note for this clone: Its target is unknown.

This chain connects TRBV9 to TRBJ2-3; no clear D. Sequenced: naive CD8+ T cells from blood. As for subset: CD45RA+ naive T cells. The source is a human donor in good health. CDR3 nucleotides: TGTGCCAGCAGCAGAGACCCAGGTTACAACACAGATACGCAGTATTTT. It encodes CASSRDPGYNTDTQYF.